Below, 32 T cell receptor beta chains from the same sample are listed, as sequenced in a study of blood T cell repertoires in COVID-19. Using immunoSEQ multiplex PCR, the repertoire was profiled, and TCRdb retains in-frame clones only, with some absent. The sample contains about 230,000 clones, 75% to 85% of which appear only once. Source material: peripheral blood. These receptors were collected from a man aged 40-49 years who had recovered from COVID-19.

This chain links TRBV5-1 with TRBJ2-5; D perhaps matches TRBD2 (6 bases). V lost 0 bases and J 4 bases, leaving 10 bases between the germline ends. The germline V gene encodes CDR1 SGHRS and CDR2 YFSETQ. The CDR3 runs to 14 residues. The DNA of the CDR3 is TGCGCCAGCAGCTTGGGCAGGAGGGTAGAGACCCAGTACTTC. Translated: CASSLGRRVETQYF.

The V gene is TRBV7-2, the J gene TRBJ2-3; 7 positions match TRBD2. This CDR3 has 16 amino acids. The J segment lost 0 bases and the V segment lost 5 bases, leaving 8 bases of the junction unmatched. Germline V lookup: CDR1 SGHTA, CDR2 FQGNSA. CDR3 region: CASSPVGGSSTDTQYF. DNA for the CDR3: TGTGCCAGCAGCCCAGTGGGGGGGTCTAGCACAGATACGCAGTATTTT.

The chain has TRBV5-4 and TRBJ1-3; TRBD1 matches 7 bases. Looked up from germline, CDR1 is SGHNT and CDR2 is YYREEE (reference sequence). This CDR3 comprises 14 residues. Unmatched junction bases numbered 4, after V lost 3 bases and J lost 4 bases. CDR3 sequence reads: CASSWGTEGNTIYF. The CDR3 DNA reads TGTGCCAGCAGCTGGGGGACAGAAGGAAACACCATATATTTT.

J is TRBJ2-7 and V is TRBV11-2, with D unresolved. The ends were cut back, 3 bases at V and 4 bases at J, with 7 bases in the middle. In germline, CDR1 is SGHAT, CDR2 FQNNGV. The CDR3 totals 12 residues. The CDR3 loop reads CASSFGLYEQYF. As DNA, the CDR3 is TGTGCCAGCAGCTTTGGGCTGTACGAGCAGTACTTC. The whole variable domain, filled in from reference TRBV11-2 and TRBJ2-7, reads EAGVAQSPRYKIIEKRQSVAFWCNPISGHATLYWYQQILGQGPKLLIQFQNNGVVDDSQLPKDRFSAERLKGVDSTLKIQPAKLEDSAVYLCASSFGLYEQYFGPGTRLTVT.

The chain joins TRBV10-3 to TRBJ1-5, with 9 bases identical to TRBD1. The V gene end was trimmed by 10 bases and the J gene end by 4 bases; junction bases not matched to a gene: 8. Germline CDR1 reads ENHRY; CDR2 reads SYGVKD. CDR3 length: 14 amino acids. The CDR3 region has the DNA TGTGCCAGCACTACGGACAGGGGTAATCAGCCCCAGCATTTT. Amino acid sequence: CASTTDRGNQPQHF.

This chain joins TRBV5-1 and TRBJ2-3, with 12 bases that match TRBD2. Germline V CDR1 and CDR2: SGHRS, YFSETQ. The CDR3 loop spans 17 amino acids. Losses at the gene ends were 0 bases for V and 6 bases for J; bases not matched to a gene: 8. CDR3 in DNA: TGCGCCAGCAGCTTGGTATATGCTAGCGGGGGGGAGGATACGCAGTATTTT. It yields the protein CASSLVYASGGEDTQYF.

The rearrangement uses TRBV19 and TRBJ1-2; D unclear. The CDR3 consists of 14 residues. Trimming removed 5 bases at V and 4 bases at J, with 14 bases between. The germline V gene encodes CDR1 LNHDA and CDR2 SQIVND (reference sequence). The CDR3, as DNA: TGTGCCAGTAGTCCCCCAGGAGGACGCTATGGCTACACCTTC. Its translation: CASSPPGGRYGYTF.

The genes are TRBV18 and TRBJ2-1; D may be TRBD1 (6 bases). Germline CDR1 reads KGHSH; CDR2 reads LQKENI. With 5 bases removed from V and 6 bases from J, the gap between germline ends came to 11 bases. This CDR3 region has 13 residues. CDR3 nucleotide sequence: TGTGCCAGCTCATCCAACAGGGTCAATGAGCAGTTCTTC. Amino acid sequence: CASSSNRVNEQFF. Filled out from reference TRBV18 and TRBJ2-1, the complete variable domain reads NAGVMQNPRHLVRRRGQEARLRCSPMKGHSHVYWYRQLPEEGLKFMVYLQKENIIDESGMPKERFSAEFPKEGPSILRIQQVVRGDSAAYFCASSSNRVNEQFFGPGTRLTVL.

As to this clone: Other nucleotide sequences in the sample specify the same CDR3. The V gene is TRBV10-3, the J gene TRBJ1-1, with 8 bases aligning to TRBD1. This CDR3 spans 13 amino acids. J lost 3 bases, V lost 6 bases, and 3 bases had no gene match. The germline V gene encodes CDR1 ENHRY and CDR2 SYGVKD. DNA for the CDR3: TGTGCCATCAGAGACAGGGGTGACACTGAAGCTTTCTTT. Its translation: CAIRDRGDTEAFF.

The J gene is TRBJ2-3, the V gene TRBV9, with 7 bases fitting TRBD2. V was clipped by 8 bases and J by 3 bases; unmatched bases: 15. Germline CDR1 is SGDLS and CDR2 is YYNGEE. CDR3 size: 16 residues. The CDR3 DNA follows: TGTGCCAGTGCGAGGGATGGGAGGGCGGCGACAGATACGCAGTATTTT. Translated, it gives CASARDGRAATDTQYF.

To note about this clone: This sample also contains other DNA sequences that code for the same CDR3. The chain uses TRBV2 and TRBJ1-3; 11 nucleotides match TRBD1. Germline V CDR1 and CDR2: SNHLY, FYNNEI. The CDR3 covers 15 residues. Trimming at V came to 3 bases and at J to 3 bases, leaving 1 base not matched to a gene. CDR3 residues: CASSEDRGLGNTIYF. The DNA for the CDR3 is TGTGCCAGCAGTGAGGACAGGGGGCTTGGAAACACCATATATTTT.

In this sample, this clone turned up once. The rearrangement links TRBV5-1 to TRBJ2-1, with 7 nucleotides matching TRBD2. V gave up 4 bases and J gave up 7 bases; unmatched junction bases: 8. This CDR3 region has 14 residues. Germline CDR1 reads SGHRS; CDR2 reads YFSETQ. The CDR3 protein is CASSPSGLSNEQFF. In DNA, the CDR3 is TGCGCCAGCAGCCCCTCGGGACTAAGTAATGAGCAGTTCTTC. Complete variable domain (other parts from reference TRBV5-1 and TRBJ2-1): KAGVTQTPRYLIKTRGQQVTLSCSPISGHRSVSWYQQTPGQGLQFLFEYFSETQRNKGNFPGRFSGRQFSNSRSEMNVSTLELGDSALYLCASSPSGLSNEQFFGPGTRLTVL.

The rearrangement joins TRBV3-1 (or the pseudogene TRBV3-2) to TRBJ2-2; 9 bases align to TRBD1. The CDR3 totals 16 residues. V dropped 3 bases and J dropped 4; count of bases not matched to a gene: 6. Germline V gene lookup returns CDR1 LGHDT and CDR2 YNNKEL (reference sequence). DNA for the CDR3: TGTGCCAGCAGCCATGACGACAGGGGGAGCACCGGGGAGCTGTTTTTT. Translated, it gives CASSHDDRGSTGELFF.

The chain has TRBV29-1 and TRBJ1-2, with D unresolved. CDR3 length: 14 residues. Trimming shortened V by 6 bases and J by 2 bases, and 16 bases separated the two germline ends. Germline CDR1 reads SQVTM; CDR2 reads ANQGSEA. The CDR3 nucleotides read TGCAGCGTCCGACCGGCAGGATTGAACTATGGCTACACCTTC. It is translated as CSVRPAGLNYGYTF.

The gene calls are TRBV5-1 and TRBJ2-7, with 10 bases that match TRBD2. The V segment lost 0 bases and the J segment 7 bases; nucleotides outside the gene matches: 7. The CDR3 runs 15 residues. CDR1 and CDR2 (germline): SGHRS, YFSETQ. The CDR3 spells CASSLALAGLKEQYF. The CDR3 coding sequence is TGCGCCAGCAGCTTGGCACTAGCGGGGCTTAAAGAGCAGTACTTC.

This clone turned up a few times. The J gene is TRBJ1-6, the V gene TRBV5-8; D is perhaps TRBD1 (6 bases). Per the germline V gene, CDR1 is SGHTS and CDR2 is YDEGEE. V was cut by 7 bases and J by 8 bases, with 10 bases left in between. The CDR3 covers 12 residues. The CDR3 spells CASSGEHSPLHF. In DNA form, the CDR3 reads TGTGCCAGCTCAGGGGAACATTCACCCCTCCACTTT.

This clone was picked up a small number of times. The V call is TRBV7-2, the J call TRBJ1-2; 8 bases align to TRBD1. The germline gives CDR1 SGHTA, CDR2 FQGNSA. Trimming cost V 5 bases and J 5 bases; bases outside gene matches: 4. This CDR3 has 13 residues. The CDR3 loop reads CASSGRTGYGYTF. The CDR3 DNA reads TGTGCCAGCAGCGGGAGGACAGGGTATGGCTACACCTTC. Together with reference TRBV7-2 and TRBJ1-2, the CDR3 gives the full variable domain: GAGVSQSPSNKVTEKGKDVELRCDPISGHTALYWYRQSLGQGLEFLIYFQGNSAPDKSGLPSDRFSAERTGGSVSTLTIQRTQQEDSAVYLCASSGRTGYGYTFGSGTRLTVV.

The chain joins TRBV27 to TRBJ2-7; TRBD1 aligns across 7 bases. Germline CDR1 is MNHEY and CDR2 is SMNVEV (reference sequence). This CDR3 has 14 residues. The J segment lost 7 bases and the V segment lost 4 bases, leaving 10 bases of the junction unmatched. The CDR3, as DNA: TGTGCCAGCAGTTCCCAGGGGGTCCAGAATGAGCAGTACTTC. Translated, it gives CASSSQGVQNEQYF.

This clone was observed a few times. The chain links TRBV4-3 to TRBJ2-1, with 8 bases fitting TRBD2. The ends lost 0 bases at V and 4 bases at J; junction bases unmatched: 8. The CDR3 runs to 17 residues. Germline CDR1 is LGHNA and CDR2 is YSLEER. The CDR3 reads CASSQDKAGDSYNEQFF. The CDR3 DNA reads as TGCGCCAGCAGCCAAGATAAAGCGGGAGATTCTTACAATGAGCAGTTCTTC.

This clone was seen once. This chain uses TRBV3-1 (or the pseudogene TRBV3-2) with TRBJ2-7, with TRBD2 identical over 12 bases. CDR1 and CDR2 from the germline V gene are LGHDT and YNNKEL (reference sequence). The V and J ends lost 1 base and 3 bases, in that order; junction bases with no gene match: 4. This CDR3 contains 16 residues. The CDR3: CASSQGLAGEGYEQYF. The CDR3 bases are TGTGCCAGCAGCCAAGGACTAGCGGGGGAGGGCTACGAGCAGTACTTC.

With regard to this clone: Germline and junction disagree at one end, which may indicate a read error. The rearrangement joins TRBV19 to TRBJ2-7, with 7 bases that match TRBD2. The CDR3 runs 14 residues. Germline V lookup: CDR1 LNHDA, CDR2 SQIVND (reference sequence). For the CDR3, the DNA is TGTGTCAGTCGTGCGGGGGTGCATCCCTACGAGCAGTACTTC. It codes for CVSRAGVHPYEQYF.

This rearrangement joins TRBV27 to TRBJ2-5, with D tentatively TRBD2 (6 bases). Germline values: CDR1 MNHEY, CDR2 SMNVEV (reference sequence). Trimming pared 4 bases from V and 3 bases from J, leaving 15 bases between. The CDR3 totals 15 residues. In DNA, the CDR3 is TGTGCCAGCAGTTCTTCTAGCGCGGGGAAAGAGACCCAGTACTTC. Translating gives CASSSSSAGKETQYF.

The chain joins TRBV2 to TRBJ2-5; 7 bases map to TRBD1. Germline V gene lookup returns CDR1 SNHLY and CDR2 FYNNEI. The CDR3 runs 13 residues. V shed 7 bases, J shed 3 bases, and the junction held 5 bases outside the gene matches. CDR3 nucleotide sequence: TGTGCCAGCACCCGGGACAGAAAAGAGACCCAGTACTTC. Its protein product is CASTRDRKETQYF.

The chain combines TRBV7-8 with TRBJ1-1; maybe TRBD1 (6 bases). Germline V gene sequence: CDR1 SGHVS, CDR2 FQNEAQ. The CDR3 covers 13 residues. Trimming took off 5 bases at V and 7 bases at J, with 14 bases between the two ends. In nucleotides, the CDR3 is TGTGCCAGCAGCCCCCGGACAGCTAATGAAGCTTTCTTT. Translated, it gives CASSPRTANEAFF. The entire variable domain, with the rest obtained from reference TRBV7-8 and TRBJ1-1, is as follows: GAGVSQSPRYKVAKRGQDVALRCDPISGHVSLFWYQQALGQGPEFLTYFQNEAQLDKSGLPSDRFFAERPEGSVSTLKIQRTQQEDSAVYLCASSPRTANEAFFGQGTRLTVV.

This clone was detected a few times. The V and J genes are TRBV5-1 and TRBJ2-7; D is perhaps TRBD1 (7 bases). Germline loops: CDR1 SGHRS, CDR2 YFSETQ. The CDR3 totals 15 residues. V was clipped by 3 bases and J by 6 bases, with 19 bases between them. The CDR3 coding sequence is TGCGCCAGCAGCTGGGACTCCGGGACAGTATCCGAGCAGTACTTC. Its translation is CASSWDSGTVSEQYF.

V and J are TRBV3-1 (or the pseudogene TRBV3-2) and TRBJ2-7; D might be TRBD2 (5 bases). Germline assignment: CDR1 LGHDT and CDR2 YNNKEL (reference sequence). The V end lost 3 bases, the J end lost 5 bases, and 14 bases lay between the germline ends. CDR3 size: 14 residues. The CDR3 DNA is TGTGCCAGCAGCCACCTGCTAGCCGGGAACGAGCAGTACTTC. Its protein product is CASSHLLAGNEQYF.

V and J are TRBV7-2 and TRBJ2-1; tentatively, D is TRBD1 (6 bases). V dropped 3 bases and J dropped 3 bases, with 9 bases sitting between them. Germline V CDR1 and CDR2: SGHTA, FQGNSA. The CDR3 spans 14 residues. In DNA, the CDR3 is TGTGCCAGCAGCTTGTGGACAGACTACAATGAGCAGTTCTTC. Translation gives CASSLWTDYNEQFF. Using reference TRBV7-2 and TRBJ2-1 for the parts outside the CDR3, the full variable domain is GAGVSQSPSNKVTEKGKDVELRCDPISGHTALYWYRQSLGQGLEFLIYFQGNSAPDKSGLPSDRFSAERTGGSVSTLTIQRTQQEDSAVYLCASSLWTDYNEQFFGPGTRLTVL.

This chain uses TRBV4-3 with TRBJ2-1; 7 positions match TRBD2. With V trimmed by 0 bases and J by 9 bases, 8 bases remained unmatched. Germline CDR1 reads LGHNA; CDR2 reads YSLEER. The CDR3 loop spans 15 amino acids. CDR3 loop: CASSQDRREGTEQFF. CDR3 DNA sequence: TGCGCCAGCAGCCAAGACCGCAGGGAGGGGACTGAGCAGTTCTTC.

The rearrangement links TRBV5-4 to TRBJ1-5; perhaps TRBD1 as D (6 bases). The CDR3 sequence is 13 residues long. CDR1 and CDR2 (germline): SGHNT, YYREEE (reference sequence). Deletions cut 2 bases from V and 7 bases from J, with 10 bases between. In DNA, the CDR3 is TGTGCCAGCAGCTTACAGGGTGGGCAGCCCCAGCATTTT. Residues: CASSLQGGQPQHF.

The CDR3 region has the DNA TGTGCCAGCAGTTTTAGGCGCGGTGAAAAACTGTTTTTT. This sequence encodes CASSFRRGEKLFF. V usage is TRBV12-3 or TRBV12-4 and J usage is TRBJ1-4; D is undetermined. V was pared by 3 bases and J by 7 bases, with 9 bases between. The length of the CDR3 is 13 residues.

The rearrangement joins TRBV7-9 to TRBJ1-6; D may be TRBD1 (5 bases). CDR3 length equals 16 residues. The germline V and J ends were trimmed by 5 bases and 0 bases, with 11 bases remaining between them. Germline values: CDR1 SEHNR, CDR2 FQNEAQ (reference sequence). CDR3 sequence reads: CASSQGGASYNSPLHF. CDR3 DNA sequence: TGTGCCAGCAGCCAGGGAGGGGCCTCCTATAATTCACCCCTCCACTTT.

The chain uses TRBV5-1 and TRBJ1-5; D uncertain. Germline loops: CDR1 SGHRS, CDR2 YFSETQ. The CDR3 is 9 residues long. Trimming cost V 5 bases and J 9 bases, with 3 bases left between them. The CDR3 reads CASSLPQHF. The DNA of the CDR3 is TGCGCCAGCAGTCTGCCCCAGCATTTT.